These 28 T cell receptor beta chains were all obtained from the same sample, sequenced in a study of shared clonotypes between healthy human individuals. The data were produced by immunoSEQ multiplex PCR, yet TCRdb's version contains in-frame clones alone and is incomplete. The table lists around 980,000 clones, approximately 80% of them singletons. Material: memory CD4+ T cells from PBMCs. Subset specified: CD45RA-negative fraction. All receptors come from a man between 18 and 35 years old in good health. Some clones in this sample may be carry-over from other donors' samples.

This clone has only a few counts. This rearrangement joins TRBV19 to TRBJ1-2; D not certain. Trimming removed 6 bases at V and 0 bases at J, with 14 bases between. Germline CDR1 is LNHDA and CDR2 is SQIVND (reference sequence). CDR3 length: 15 residues. The CDR3 here is CASRVITAANYGYTF. CDR3 nucleotides: TGTGCCAGTAGGGTGATAACAGCAGCTAACTATGGCTACACCTTC.

The rearrangement joins TRBV28 to TRBJ2-4; D perhaps matches TRBD1 (7 bases). CDR1 is MDHEN, CDR2 SYDVKM, per germline. This CDR3 region has 16 residues. V was cut by 5 bases and J by 5 bases, with 19 bases left in between. The CDR3, as DNA: TGTGCCAGCAGTCGTGGGTCCGCCAGGGGGGAAAACATTCAGTACTTC. Encoded protein: CASSRGSARGENIQYF.

V usage is TRBV6-5 and J usage is TRBJ2-5, with 9 bases aligning to TRBD1. CDR3 length: 15 amino acids. The ends lost 0 bases at V and 2 bases at J; junction bases unmatched: 1. Germline assignment: CDR1 MNHEY and CDR2 SVGAGI. CDR3 amino acids: CASSYSGQGQETQYF. CDR3 nucleotides: TGTGCCAGCAGTTACTCGGGACAGGGACAAGAGACCCAGTACTTC.

This chain uses TRBV5-6 with TRBJ2-7; D not certain. Germline V lookup: CDR1 SGHDT, CDR2 YYEEEE. The CDR3 sequence is 12 residues long. The V end was cut by 3 bases, the J end by 1 base, with 5 bases between. The CDR3 DNA reads TGTGCCAGCAGCTCAGTATCCTACGAGCAGTACTTC. Protein: CASSSVSYEQYF. The full variable domain, completed using reference TRBV5-6 and TRBJ2-7, is DAGVTQSPTHLIKTRGQQVTLRCSPKSGHDTVSWYQQALGQGPQFIFQYYEEEERQRGNFPDRFSGHQFPNYSSELNVNALLLGDSALYLCASSSVSYEQYFGPGTRLTVT.

The rearrangement joins TRBV2 to TRBJ2-5; D may correspond to TRBD1 or TRBD2 (5 bases each). V was pared by 5 bases and J by 2 bases, with 12 bases between. This CDR3 has 14 residues. Germline values: CDR1 SNHLY, CDR2 FYNNEI. The CDR3 sequence is CASSTMRGQETQYF. In DNA form, the CDR3 reads TGTGCCAGCAGTACGATGAGGGGTCAAGAGACCCAGTACTTC.

This clone was seen once. This same CDR3 is encoded by further DNA sequences in the sample. The rearrangement links TRBV28 to TRBJ1-1, with D perhaps matching TRBD1 (5 bases). Germline assignment: CDR1 MDHEN and CDR2 SYDVKM. Trimming shortened V by 4 bases and J by 2 bases, and 11 bases separated the two germline ends. The CDR3 runs 14 residues. CDR3 in DNA: TGTGCCAGCAGTTCCCAGGGCCTTAACACTGAAGCTTTCTTT. This encodes CASSSQGLNTEAFF. Full variable domain (missing parts from reference TRBV28 and TRBJ1-1): DVKVTQSSRYLVKRTGEKVFLECVQDMDHENMFWYRQDPGLGLRLIYFSYDVKMKEKGDIPEGYSVSREKKERFSLILESASTNQTSMYLCASSSQGLNTEAFFGQGTRLTVV.

The V and J genes are TRBV28 and TRBJ1-4, with TRBD1 as a possible D gene (6 bases). This CDR3 has 15 amino acids. Germline CDR1 reads MDHEN; CDR2 reads SYDVKM. Trimming took 6 bases from V and 0 from J, leaving 11 bases between them. The CDR3 loop reads CASSLRTATNEKLFF. DNA for the CDR3: TGTGCCAGCAGCTTACGGACAGCAACTAATGAAAAACTGTTTTTT.

The rearrangement uses TRBV5-1 and TRBJ2-7; TRBD1 aligns across 8 bases. The CDR3 is made up of 14 amino acids. The ends lost 3 bases at V and 8 bases at J; junction bases unmatched: 10. The germline CDR1 and CDR2 sequences are SGHRS and YFSETQ. CDR3 DNA: TGCGCCAGCAGCTCCGCCGGGACAGGCGAAAAGCAGTACTTC. Translation gives CASSSAGTGEKQYF.

The rearrangement links TRBV2 to TRBJ1-3, with no clear D. Germline assignment: CDR1 SNHLY and CDR2 FYNNEI. This CDR3 comprises 16 residues. The V and J ends lost 0 bases and 0 bases respectively, with 9 bases between them. CDR3 DNA sequence: TGTGCCAGCAGTGAAGCTTCGAGACCCTCTGGAAACACCATATATTTT. Encoded protein: CASSEASRPSGNTIYF.

A word on this clone: This specimen includes other DNA sequences encoding the same CDR3. The chain joins TRBV5-4 to TRBJ2-5, with 13 bases matching TRBD2. V gave up 1 base and J gave up 5 bases; unmatched junction bases: 5. Germline CDR1 is SGHNT and CDR2 is YYREEE (reference sequence). There are 16 residues in the CDR3. In DNA, the CDR3 is TGTGCCAGCAGCTTGAGGACTAGCGGGAGTGGGGAGACCCAGTACTTC. Residues: CASSLRTSGSGETQYF.

The rearrangement uses TRBV4-1 and TRBJ2-7; 7 nucleotides match TRBD2. Germline V gene data show CDR1 as MGHRA and CDR2 as YSYEKL. V shed 5 bases, J shed 3 bases, and the junction held 13 bases outside the gene matches. This CDR3 spans 16 amino acids. CDR3 DNA: TGCGCCAGCAGCAAGGTGGCGGGAGCTTATGACTACGAGCAGTACTTC. It yields the protein CASSKVAGAYDYEQYF.

Remarks on this clone: Other DNA sequences from this sample encode an identical CDR3 as well. The chain couples TRBV19 to TRBJ1-1; D is uncertain. Germline V CDR1 and CDR2: LNHDA, SQIVND (reference sequence). The CDR3 has 13 residues. V was cut by 3 bases and J by 0 bases, with 5 bases left in between. CDR3 protein: CASSITVNTEAFF. The CDR3 region has the DNA TGTGCCAGTAGTATCACGGTGAACACTGAAGCTTTCTTT.

The chain is built from TRBV5-1 and TRBJ2-3; D may correspond to TRBD1 or TRBD2 (5 bases each). The ends were cut back, 0 bases at V and 4 bases at J, with 12 bases in the middle. This CDR3 has 15 residues. Germline assignment: CDR1 SGHRS and CDR2 YFSETQ. The CDR3 nucleotides are TGCGCCAGCAGCTTGGGGGGGAGCGGCGCAGATACGCAGTATTTT. Its protein product is CASSLGGSGADTQYF. Drawing the rest from reference TRBV5-1 and TRBJ2-3, the complete variable domain is KAGVTQTPRYLIKTRGQQVTLSCSPISGHRSVSWYQQTPGQGLQFLFEYFSETQRNKGNFPGRFSGRQFSNSRSEMNVSTLELGDSALYLCASSLGGSGADTQYFGPGTRLTVL.

The V gene is TRBV20-1, the J gene TRBJ2-7, with unresolved D. This CDR3 has 11 amino acids. CDR1 DFQATT and CDR2 SNEGSKA come from the germline V gene (reference sequence). V lost 5 bases to trimming and J lost 1 base, with 6 bases between them. The CDR3, as DNA: TGCAGTGCTGAGGTTTCCTACGAGCAGTACTTC. Translated: CSAEVSYEQYF.

This rearrangement joins TRBV5-8 to TRBJ1-5; TRBD1 might be the D (5 bases). CDR3 length equals 17 residues. Germline V gives CDR1 SGHTS, CDR2 YDEGEE. Trimming shortened V by 5 bases and J by 0 bases, and 18 bases separated the two germline ends. The chain's CDR3 is CASSPAGSIYSNQPQHF. The CDR3 DNA reads as TGTGCCAGCAGTCCCGCAGGGTCCATTTATAGCAATCAGCCCCAGCATTTT.

This chain joins TRBV28 and TRBJ2-7; 10 positions agree with TRBD1. The germline V gene encodes CDR1 MDHEN and CDR2 SYDVKM. The CDR3 is 14 residues long. Trimming took 5 bases from V and 3 from J; bases not matched to a gene: 4. This CDR3 reads CASSPGDRGYEQYF. The CDR3 DNA reads TGTGCCAGCAGTCCTGGGGACAGGGGCTACGAGCAGTACTTC.

The chain is built from TRBV7-3 and TRBJ2-2; 9 bases align to TRBD2. Germline CDR1 and CDR2: SGHTA and FQGTGA. V dropped 8 bases and J dropped 6; count of bases not matched to a gene: 13. CDR3 length: 16 amino acids. CDR3 bases: TGTGCCAGCGCGCCTGGGGCGGGAGGGGGCCCCGGGGAGCTGTTTTTT. This encodes CASAPGAGGGPGELFF.

This clone was counted only a few times. The V gene is TRBV7-9, the J gene TRBJ2-2; 7 positions match TRBD1. Per germline, CDR1 SEHNR and CDR2 FQNEAQ (reference sequence). CDR3 length: 15 amino acids. V was clipped by 6 bases and J by 0 bases; unmatched bases: 4. The CDR3 reads CASRTTGANTGELFF. Written as DNA, the CDR3 is TGTGCCAGCAGAACAACAGGGGCGAACACCGGGGAGCTGTTTTTT.

This sequence joins TRBV7-2 and TRBJ2-6; either TRBD1 or TRBD2 may supply D (5 bases each). From germline, CDR1 is SGHTA and CDR2 FQGNSA. This CDR3 spans 16 amino acids. V was trimmed by 5 bases and J by 0 bases, leaving 11 bases between them. As DNA, the CDR3 is TGTGCCAGCAGCCCGGTCGGGGCCTCTGGGGCCAACGTCCTGACTTTC. The encoded protein is CASSPVGASGANVLTF.

CDR3 nucleotide sequence: TGTGCCAGCATCTCCATAGGGACAGGGGATTACGAGCAGTACTTC. Residues: CASISIGTGDYEQYF. This sequence joins TRBV28 and TRBJ2-7, with 10 bases lining up with TRBD1. This CDR3 is built from 15 residues. Germline V CDR1 and CDR2: MDHEN, SYDVKM. Trimming removed 7 bases from V and 4 bases from J; junction bases left unmatched: 10.

The chain carries TRBV4-3 and TRBJ1-1, with TRBD1 as a possible D gene (5 bases). V dropped 3 bases and J dropped 4 bases, with 24 bases sitting between them. The germline CDR1 and CDR2 sequences are LGHNA and YSLEER. CDR3 length: 18 amino acids. CDR3 in amino acids: CASSHDPRRTPGSTEAFF. CDR3 nucleotide sequence: TGCGCCAGCAGCCACGACCCCAGACGGACCCCAGGGAGCACTGAAGCTTTCTTT.

The V and J genes are TRBV10-2 and TRBJ2-5; TRBD2 matches 8 bases. The CDR3 has 13 residues. After removal of 6 bases from V and 7 bases from J, the junction contained 7 bases not matched to a gene. CDR1 is WSHSY, CDR2 SAAADI, per germline. For the CDR3, the DNA is TGCGCCAGCAGGGGAGCGGGAGCGGGGACCCAGTACTTC. Residues: CASRGAGAGTQYF.

This chain joins TRBV27 and TRBJ2-7, with 11 bases lining up with TRBD2. CDR3 length: 16 residues. J gave up 7 bases and V 5 bases, and 13 bases lay outside the gene matches. Germline CDR1 is MNHEY and CDR2 is SMNVEV (reference sequence). The CDR3 sequence: CASSPPRASGRREQYF. In DNA, the CDR3 is TGTGCCAGCAGTCCCCCCCGGGCTAGCGGGAGGAGGGAGCAGTACTTC.

As regards this clone: Other DNA sequences of this sample code for an identical CDR3. The chain uses TRBV10-3 and TRBJ2-7, with D uncertain. V was trimmed by 0 bases and J by 3 bases, leaving 3 bases between them. Germline V lookup: CDR1 ENHRY, CDR2 SYGVKD. The CDR3 contains 12 residues. This CDR3 is CAISESRYEQYF. In DNA form, the CDR3 reads TGTGCCATCAGTGAGTCGCGCTACGAGCAGTACTTC.

The chain employs TRBV4-1 and TRBJ1-3; D unclear. This CDR3 is 17 amino acids long. V gave up 0 bases and J gave up 3 bases, with 15 bases separating them. Germline CDR1 and CDR2: MGHRA and YSYEKL. The CDR3 sequence: CASSQDSGRRGGNTIYF. In DNA, the CDR3 is TGCGCCAGCAGCCAAGATTCTGGCAGGCGAGGTGGAAACACCATATATTTT.

V usage is TRBV7-2 and J usage is TRBJ2-3; D is ambiguous. Germline loops: CDR1 SGHTA, CDR2 FQGNSA. The CDR3 is 15 residues long. Trimming shortened V by 1 base and J by 2 bases, and 10 bases separated the two germline ends. CDR3: CASSLGVYNTDTQYF. CDR3 DNA: TGTGCCAGCAGCTTAGGAGTTTACAACACAGATACGCAGTATTTT. Variable domain in full (rest from reference TRBV7-2 and TRBJ2-3): GAGVSQSPSNKVTEKGKDVELRCDPISGHTALYWYRQSLGQGLEFLIYFQGNSAPDKSGLPSDRFSAERTGGSVSTLTIQRTQQEDSAVYLCASSLGVYNTDTQYFGPGTRLTVL.

In regard to this clone: Other DNA sequences in this sample translate to the same CDR3. The chain recombines TRBV7-3 with TRBJ2-7; TRBD1 might be the D (5 bases). The CDR3 runs 14 residues. CDR1 and CDR2 from the germline V gene are SGHTA and FQGTGA. Trimming took off 9 bases at V and 0 bases at J, with 15 bases between the two ends. CDR3 amino acids: CASKQDPSSYEQYF. The CDR3 region has the DNA TGTGCCAGTAAACAGGATCCGAGCTCCTACGAGCAGTACTTC.

This chain joins TRBV4-3 and TRBJ1-2; TRBD1 might be the D (6 bases). V dropped 2 bases and J dropped 2 bases, with 15 bases sitting between them. The CDR3 spans 16 residues. Germline V gene data show CDR1 as LGHNA and CDR2 as YSLEER. CDR3 in DNA: TGCGCCAGCAGCCAATCTGCCGCAGGGACAAACTATGGCTACACCTTC. The encoded protein is CASSQSAAGTNYGYTF.